Detailed here is one TCR beta chain. This table comes from immunoSEQ multiplex PCR, and its TCRdb copy is limited to in-frame clones, with some not included. The data hold under 650,000 clones, with 90% to 96% observed a single time. Germline V CDR1 and CDR2: MDHEN, SYDVKM. V dropped 3 bases and J dropped 2 bases, with 10 bases sitting between them. CDR3 length: 14 residues. The data are from a study of shared clonotypes between healthy human individuals. The sample taken for sequencing was naive CD4+ T cells sorted from blood. The subset here: CD45RA+ positively selected. The receptor was isolated from a woman under 40 in good health. The chain combines TRBV28 with TRBJ1-2; no definite D call. The CDR3 bases are TGTGCCAGCAGTTTTGTCGTGCAGAACTATGGCTACACCTTC. Translated: CASSFVVQNYGYTF.